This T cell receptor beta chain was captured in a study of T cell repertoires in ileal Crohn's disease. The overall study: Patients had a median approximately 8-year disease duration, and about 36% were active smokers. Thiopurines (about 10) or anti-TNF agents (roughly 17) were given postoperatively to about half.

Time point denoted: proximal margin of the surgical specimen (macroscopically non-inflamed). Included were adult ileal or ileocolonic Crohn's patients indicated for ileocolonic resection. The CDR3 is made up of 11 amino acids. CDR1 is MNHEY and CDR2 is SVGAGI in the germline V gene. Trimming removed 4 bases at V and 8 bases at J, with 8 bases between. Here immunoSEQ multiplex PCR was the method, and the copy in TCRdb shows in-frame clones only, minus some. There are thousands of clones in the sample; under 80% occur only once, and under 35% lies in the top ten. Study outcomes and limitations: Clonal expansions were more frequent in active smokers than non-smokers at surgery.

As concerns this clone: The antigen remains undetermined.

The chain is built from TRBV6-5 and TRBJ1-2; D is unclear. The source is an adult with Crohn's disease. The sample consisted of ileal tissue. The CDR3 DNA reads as TGTGCCAGCAGTTCTGCCTTGGGCTACACCTTC. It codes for CASSSALGYTF.